The 14 T cell receptor beta chains below all came from one sample that was sequenced in a study of cytomegalovirus exposure and HLA in healthy donors. The PCR was carried out with 60 Vbeta primers and 13 Jbeta primers. Measured with immunoSEQ multiplex PCR; TCRdb has only the in-frame clones, and not every one. This sample has over 250,000 clones, with just over 70% found just once. Sequenced material: PBMCs. These receptors came from a female donor in good health and CMV-seronegative.

The sample holds one count of this clone. The chain employs TRBV11-2 and TRBJ2-2; TRBD1 might be the D (6 bases). V was pared by 6 bases and J by 1 base, with 15 bases between. The CDR3 has 16 amino acids. Germline values: CDR1 SGHAT, CDR2 FQNNGV. The CDR3 DNA reads TGTGCCAGCAGTCCCCCCCGACAGGTGAACACCGGGGAGCTGTTTTTT. Amino acid sequence: CASSPPRQVNTGELFF.

The chain's CDR3 is CASSLALNEKLFF. CDR3 coding DNA: TGCGCCAGCAGCTTGGCTCTTAATGAAAAACTGTTTTTT. The chain couples TRBV5-1 to TRBJ1-4; D not certain. CDR3 length equals 13 residues. Germline lookup yields CDR1 SGHRS and CDR2 YFSETQ. The germline V and J ends were trimmed by 0 bases and 4 bases, with 4 bases remaining between them.

The chain combines TRBV11-1 with TRBJ2-5; TRBD2 aligns across 8 bases. CDR3 length: 13 amino acids. The V segment lost 5 bases and the J segment 3 bases; nucleotides outside the gene matches: 2. The V gene's germline CDR1 is SGHAT and CDR2 FQDESV (reference sequence). CDR3 coding DNA: TGTGCCAGCAGCCGTAGCGGGAAAGAGACCCAGTACTTC. It specifies CASSRSGKETQYF.

The V and J genes are TRBV18 and TRBJ2-7; TRBD1 is a possible D gene (6 bases). The ends were cut back, 1 base at V and 2 bases at J, with 18 bases in the middle. From germline, CDR1 is KGHSH and CDR2 LQKENI. The CDR3 has 17 amino acids. In nucleotides, the CDR3 is TGTGCCAGCTCACCACGCGACCTCCTTGGGGGCGCCTACGAGCAGTACTTC. Amino acids: CASSPRDLLGGAYEQYF.

J is TRBJ1-2 and V is TRBV6-5; TRBD1 aligns across 7 bases. V shed 6 bases and J 2 bases; nucleotides not matched to a gene: 6. Germline assignment: CDR1 MNHEY and CDR2 SVGAGI. This CDR3 is built from 14 residues. This CDR3 reads CASSPRGVNYGYTF. The CDR3 DNA sequence: TGTGCCAGCAGCCCCAGGGGGGTGAACTATGGCTACACCTTC.

The genes are TRBV29-1 and TRBJ2-7; TRBD1 matches at 9 bases. Losses at the gene ends were 5 bases for V and 2 bases for J; bases not matched to a gene: 4. Germline loops: CDR1 SQVTM, CDR2 ANQGSEA. The length of the CDR3 is 13 residues. DNA for the CDR3: TGCAGCGTTACCGGGACAGGGACCTACGAGCAGTACTTC. Translating it yields CSVTGTGTYEQYF.

The chain is built from TRBV6-4 and TRBJ2-3, with D maybe TRBD1 (5 bases). The CDR3 is 14 residues long. Between the trimmed V and J ends, which lost 5 bases and 2 bases, there was a span of 11 bases. Germline V gene data show CDR1 as MRHNA and CDR2 as SNTAGT. In DNA form, the CDR3 reads TGTGCCAGCAGTCAGGGTCCTTACACAGATACGCAGTATTTT. Its translation is CASSQGPYTDTQYF.

The chain couples TRBV7-3 to TRBJ2-7, with TRBD2 as a possible D gene (6 bases). The length of the CDR3 is 13 residues. CDR1 is SGHTA, CDR2 FQGTGA, per germline. Between the trimmed V and J ends, which lost 1 base and 6 bases, there was a span of 10 bases. The DNA for the CDR3 is TGTGCCAGCAGCTTAATTCCACTAGCCGAGCAGTACTTC. Translated: CASSLIPLAEQYF.

The chain employs TRBV27 and TRBJ2-1; perhaps TRBD1 as D (8 bases). The CDR3 spans 20 residues. The germline CDR1 and CDR2 sequences are MNHEY and SMNVEV (reference sequence). V lost 3 bases, J lost 4 bases, and 28 bases lay in between. The CDR3 sequence: CASSLRGGQASPTFYNEQFF. The CDR3 DNA sequence: TGTGCCAGCAGTTTGAGGGGGGGACAGGCAAGCCCGACTTTTTACAATGAGCAGTTCTTC.

J is TRBJ2-6 and V is TRBV11-2; perhaps TRBD1 as D (5 bases). There are 17 residues in the CDR3. V was pared by 1 base and J by 4 bases, with 14 bases between. In germline, CDR1 is SGHAT, CDR2 FQNNGV. The CDR3, as DNA: TGTGCCAGCAGCTTAGTTCAGGGTTTAGCCGGGGCCAACGTCCTGACTTTC. Translated: CASSLVQGLAGANVLTF.

The chain carries TRBV14 and TRBJ2-3; 11 nucleotides match TRBD2. V trimming: 6 bases; J trimming: 1 base; junction bases outside the gene matches: 9. Per germline, CDR1 SGHDN and CDR2 FVKESK. The CDR3 runs to 17 residues. CDR3: CASSPGTSGYRTDTQYF. The CDR3 nucleotides read TGTGCCAGCAGTCCGGGGACTAGCGGTTACCGCACAGATACGCAGTATTTT.

The rearrangement links TRBV4-1 to TRBJ2-1, with 8 bases identical to TRBD2. Germline trimming cut 0 bases from V and 4 bases from J; bases unmatched to any gene: 8. This CDR3 has 17 residues. In germline, CDR1 is MGHRA, CDR2 YSYEKL. The CDR3 reads CASSQDRRAGAYNEQFF. CDR3 in DNA: TGCGCCAGCAGCCAAGATCGAAGAGCGGGGGCTTACAATGAGCAGTTCTTC.

The V and J genes are TRBV30 and TRBJ1-4; D uncertain. Germline lookup yields CDR1 GTSNPN and CDR2 SVGIG (reference sequence). This CDR3 is built from 15 residues. The V end was cut by 5 bases, the J end by 3 bases, with 16 bases between. CDR3: CAWEKRHHANEKLFF. In DNA, the CDR3 is TGTGCCTGGGAAAAAAGACACCACGCTAATGAAAAACTGTTTTTT.

The DNA for the CDR3 is TGTGCCAGCAGTCGGGACAGGGGTCGCAAAGAGACCCAGTACTTC. This encodes CASSRDRGRKETQYF. The chain links TRBV27 to TRBJ2-5; TRBD1 agrees at 10 bases. Germline CDR1 is MNHEY and CDR2 is SMNVEV (reference sequence). The CDR3 is 15 amino acids. V was pared by 5 bases and J by 3 bases, with 6 bases of the junction left unmatched.